This T cell receptor (beta chain) was found in a study of T cells in Graves' hyperthyroidism and ophthalmopathy. The study based diagnoses on clinical symptoms, serum thyroxine and TRAb, thyroid ultrasound and orbital computed tomography. Researchers amplified the TCR beta CDR3 regions from RNA transcripts. First-round RT-PCR with HTBI primers amplified the TCR CDR3 region. One entry per CDR3 protein results from TCRdb running MiXCR on the multiplex PCR reads. The sample includes 700,000 to 850,000 distinct CDR3 sequences, approximately 36% of them seen just once. This CDR3 contains 13 residues. V lost 3 bases and J lost 9, with 12 bases in between. Per the germline V gene, CDR1 is SGHTA and CDR2 is FQGNSA.

This TCR was recovered from a woman between 40 and 50 years old with Graves' hyperthyroidism. V gene TRBV7-2 combines with J gene TRBJ1-5; D remains unclear. Material for sequencing was blood. The CDR3 bases are TGTGCCAGCAGCTTTGAGGTCAAGGGGCCCCAGCATTTT. This gives the protein CASSFEVKGPQHF.